A single sample is the source of the 30 T cell receptor beta chains below, sequenced in a study of shared clonotypes between healthy human individuals. The protocol was immunoSEQ multiplex PCR, while the TCRdb copy is restricted to in-frame clones and leaves out a portion. Of some 2,100,000 clones in the sample, 90% to 97% are singletons; the top ten hold 0.1% to 0.15%. The material sequenced was naive CD4+ T cells sorted from blood. Subset noted: CD45RA+ positively selected. The receptors here all came from a man between 18 and 35 years old in good health.

Of note for this clone: Other DNA sequences in this sample translate to the same CDR3. This sequence joins TRBV5-1 and TRBJ2-5; perhaps TRBD1 as D (8 bases). With 2 bases removed from V and 3 bases from J, the gap between germline ends came to 11 bases. Germline CDR1 reads SGHRS; CDR2 reads YFSETQ. This CDR3 is built from 14 residues. Here the CDR3 reads CASSLAGQEETQYF. As DNA, the CDR3 is TGCGCCAGCAGCTTAGCGGGACAGGAAGAGACCCAGTACTTC.

The chain links TRBV30 to TRBJ2-3, with D maybe TRBD2 (7 bases). V lost 5 bases and J 4 bases, leaving 19 bases between the germline ends. CDR1 and CDR2 (germline): GTSNPN, SVGIG (reference sequence). The length of the CDR3 is 15 residues. CDR3 DNA sequence: TGTGCCTGGGTGGTGGGGGGGGCCCTCCCAGATACGCAGTATTTT. Encoded protein: CAWVVGGALPDTQYF.

The rearrangement links TRBV29-1 to TRBJ2-7; D is ambiguous. The CDR3 contains 13 residues. Germline lookup yields CDR1 SQVTM and CDR2 ANQGSEA. V was pared by 4 bases and J by 0 bases, with 10 bases between. In DNA form, the CDR3 reads TGCAGCGTTGTAGCAGGAATCTCCTACGAGCAGTACTTC. This encodes CSVVAGISYEQYF.

Of note for this clone: Germline is not matched at one junction end, which may reflect a read error. Additional DNA sequences in this sample encode the identical CDR3. The chain employs TRBV7-7 and TRBJ2-2, with D perhaps matching TRBD1 or TRBD2 (5 bases each). The V gene's germline CDR1 is SSHAT and CDR2 FNYEAQ (reference sequence). CDR3 size: 13 residues. The CDR3 DNA sequence: TGTGCTAGCAGCTTGGGGGAAACCGGGGAGCTGTTTTTT. Translated, it gives CASSLGETGELFF.

This chain joins TRBV18 and TRBJ1-1, with a weak D call TRBD1 (5 bases). V lost 1 base and J 4 bases, leaving 19 bases between the germline ends. Germline assignment: CDR1 KGHSH and CDR2 LQKENI. The CDR3 sequence is 17 residues long. This chain's CDR3 is CASSPQTLRGIGTEAFF. The CDR3 region has the DNA TGTGCCAGCTCACCACAGACCCTCCGGGGGATTGGCACTGAAGCTTTCTTT.

The chain uses TRBV28 and TRBJ1-4, with TRBD1 as a possible D gene (5 bases). CDR3 length equals 16 residues. The germline gives CDR1 MDHEN, CDR2 SYDVKM. With 7 bases removed from V and 7 bases from J, the gap between germline ends came to 22 bases. CDR3 DNA sequence: TGTGCCAGCAACTTAGCGGTGGGGAGGGGAAGTGAAAAACTGTTTTTT. The encoded protein is CASNLAVGRGSEKLFF.

This sequence joins TRBV29-1 and TRBJ1-1; a weak D match, TRBD1 (5 bases). The V end lost 6 bases, the J end lost 3 bases, and 17 bases lay between the germline ends. Germline V CDR1 and CDR2: SQVTM, ANQGSEA. The CDR3 has 14 residues. The CDR3 region has the DNA TGCAGCGTATCAGGGAGACTATGGGACACTGAAGCTTTCTTT. This translates into CSVSGRLWDTEAFF. The complete variable domain, with remaining parts taken from reference TRBV29-1 and TRBJ1-1, reads SAVISQKPSRDICQRGTSLTIQCQVDSQVTMMFWYRQQPGQSLTLIATANQGSEATYESGFVIDKFPISRPNLTFSTLTVSNMSPEDSSIYLCSVSGRLWDTEAFFGQGTRLTVV.

The rearrangement links TRBV5-4 to TRBJ2-4; D call uncertain. Germline V gene sequence: CDR1 SGHNT, CDR2 YYREEE (reference sequence). Trimming left V 4 bases short and J 5 bases short, with 13 bases between. This CDR3 contains 14 residues. DNA of the CDR3: TGTGCCAGCAGCACACCGGGCAGCGAAAACATTCAGTACTTC. As protein: CASSTPGSENIQYF.

V and J are TRBV11-3 and TRBJ2-2; no clear D. Germline CDR1 reads SGHNT; CDR2 reads YENEEA. The CDR3 length is 14 residues. V shed 5 bases and J shed 7 bases, with 14 bases lying between them. This CDR3 is CASSPRSGDGELFF. The CDR3 DNA sequence: TGTGCCAGCAGCCCCCGTTCTGGGGACGGGGAGCTGTTTTTT.

A note on this clone: In the same sample, other DNA sequences code for this CDR3. The J gene is TRBJ2-2, the V gene TRBV20-1; no clear D gene. CDR1 and CDR2 (germline): DFQATT, SNEGSKA (reference sequence). Deletions cut 5 bases from V and 5 bases from J, with 6 bases between. The CDR3 length is 11 residues. The CDR3 bases are TGCAGTGCTTCTAGGACCGGGGAGCTGTTTTTT. Translated: CSASRTGELFF.

Comments on this clone: In the same sample, other DNA sequences code for this CDR3. This rearrangement joins TRBV7-3 to TRBJ1-1, with D perhaps matching TRBD1 (6 bases). Per germline, CDR1 SGHTA and CDR2 FQGTGA. CDR3 length: 13 amino acids. Trimming stripped 4 bases from V and 1 base from J, with 7 bases between. The CDR3 sequence is CASSSTGNTEAFF. In DNA, the CDR3 is TGTGCCAGCAGCTCGACAGGGAACACTGAAGCTTTCTTT.

The chain combines TRBV28 with TRBJ2-7; TRBD2 matches 9 bases. Germline loops: CDR1 MDHEN, CDR2 SYDVKM. The J segment lost 1 base and the V segment lost 2 bases, leaving 12 bases of the junction unmatched. This CDR3 has 18 residues. CDR3 DNA: TGTGCCAGCAGTTTACGCGGTAGCGGGGGCCCCAGTTCCTACGAGCAGTACTTC. It translates to CASSLRGSGGPSSYEQYF.

The genes are TRBV6-6 and TRBJ1-2, with unresolved D. Per germline, CDR1 MNHNY and CDR2 SVGAGI (reference sequence). This CDR3 has 14 residues. Trimming took off 7 bases at V and 4 bases at J, with 16 bases between the two ends. CDR3 coding DNA: TGTGCCAGCATTCCTTGGGAGGGTAGCTATGGCTACACCTTC. Protein: CASIPWEGSYGYTF.

This clone was seen a single time. The chain combines TRBV6-5 with TRBJ2-7; possibly TRBD2 for D (5 bases). V was clipped by 0 bases and J by 7 bases, with 16 bases between them. The germline V gene has CDR1 MNHEY and CDR2 SVGAGI. This CDR3 region has 15 residues. As DNA, the CDR3 is TGTGCCAGCAGTTACTCTGGCAGAGGCCCGGGAGAGCAGTACTTC. Translation gives CASSYSGRGPGEQYF.

The chain links TRBV19 to TRBJ1-2; TRBD1 matches 8 bases. Trimming took 3 bases from V and 4 from J; bases not matched to a gene: 16. This CDR3 region has 18 residues. Looked up from germline, CDR1 is LNHDA and CDR2 is SQIVND (reference sequence). The CDR3 loop reads CASSIAFLLPTGVYGYTF. The DNA of the CDR3 is TGTGCCAGTAGTATCGCTTTTCTCCTGCCGACAGGGGTCTATGGCTACACCTTC.

For this clone: This sample also contains other DNA sequences that code for the same CDR3. The V call is TRBV10-3, the J call TRBJ1-2, with no clear D. V lost 2 bases to trimming and J lost 5 bases, with 9 bases between them. This CDR3 has 13 amino acids. Germline CDR1 is ENHRY and CDR2 is SYGVKD. This CDR3 reads CAISEGPPYGYTF. The CDR3 DNA is TGTGCCATCAGTGAGGGGCCGCCTTATGGCTACACCTTC.

The V gene is TRBV4-1, the J gene TRBJ1-4; D uncertain. The germline V gene encodes CDR1 MGHRA and CDR2 YSYEKL. The V and J ends lost 3 bases and 0 bases respectively, with 8 bases between them. CDR3 length equals 15 residues. The CDR3 bases are TGCGCCAGCAGCCACCCGGGAACAACTAATGAAAAACTGTTTTTT. Translated: CASSHPGTTNEKLFF.

This clone appeared a single time. Other DNA sequences in this specimen translate into the identical CDR3. The CDR3 protein is CASSQGQGYEQYF. In nucleotides, the CDR3 is TGTGCCAGCTCACAGGGACAGGGTTACGAGCAGTACTTC. The chain couples TRBV18 to TRBJ2-7; 9 nucleotides line up with TRBD1. Looked up from germline, CDR1 is KGHSH and CDR2 is LQKENI. There are 13 residues in the CDR3. The V gene end was trimmed by 4 bases and the J gene end by 4 bases; junction bases not matched to a gene: 2.

The chain uses TRBV10-3 and TRBJ2-4; perhaps TRBD2 as D (6 bases). The CDR3 extends over 18 amino acids. Germline lookup yields CDR1 ENHRY and CDR2 SYGVKD. The ends were cut back, 0 bases at V and 3 bases at J, with 18 bases in the middle. The CDR3 here is CAISESQIGGWDKNIQYF. The CDR3 DNA reads TGTGCCATCAGTGAGTCGCAGATCGGAGGGTGGGACAAAAACATTCAGTACTTC.

The chain is built from TRBV6-1 and TRBJ1-4; possibly TRBD1 for D (6 bases). The CDR3 is 15 amino acids. Trimming stripped 7 bases from V and 5 bases from J, with 17 bases between. Germline V gene data show CDR1 as MNHNS and CDR2 as SASEGT. The CDR3 region is CASIRDTARNEKLFF. The DNA for the CDR3 is TGTGCCAGCATTCGGGACACGGCCCGGAATGAAAAACTGTTTTTT.

This chain connects TRBV6-5 to TRBJ1-1; D is unclear. The CDR3 spans 14 residues. Germline lookup yields CDR1 MNHEY and CDR2 SVGAGI. Trimming took off 3 bases at V and 4 bases at J, with 12 bases between the two ends. CDR3 sequence: CASSYSDLLTEAFF. The CDR3 nucleotides read TGTGCCAGCAGTTATTCCGATCTACTCACTGAAGCTTTCTTT.

This chain links TRBV6-1 with TRBJ1-6; the D gene is possibly TRBD1 (6 bases). V gave up 7 bases and J gave up 7 bases, with 17 bases separating them. The germline CDR1 and CDR2 sequences are MNHNS and SASEGT. The CDR3 spans 15 residues. CDR3 residues: CASTQDSLRNSPLHF. The CDR3 DNA sequence: TGTGCCAGCACCCAGGACAGTCTCCGGAATTCACCCCTCCACTTT.

V and J are TRBV7-2 and TRBJ2-1; 7 bases are shared with TRBD2. CDR3 size: 16 residues. Unmatched junction bases numbered 10, after V lost 2 bases and J lost 6 bases. The germline CDR1 and CDR2 sequences are SGHTA and FQGNSA. The CDR3 reads CASSLLVSSGVNEQFF. The CDR3 DNA reads TGTGCCAGCAGCTTATTAGTATCCAGCGGGGTCAATGAGCAGTTCTTC.

The rearrangement joins TRBV28 to TRBJ2-5, with TRBD2 matching over 14 bases. In germline, CDR1 is MDHEN, CDR2 SYDVKM. This CDR3 contains 16 residues. The ends lost 5 bases at V and 5 bases at J; junction bases unmatched: 7. The CDR3 coding sequence is TGTGCCAGCAGTGGGACTAGCGGGAGTATAGTGGAGACCCAGTACTTC. Its translation is CASSGTSGSIVETQYF.

The chain has TRBV5-1 and TRBJ1-2, with TRBD1 as a possible D gene (6 bases). Germline V gene data show CDR1 as SGHRS and CDR2 as YFSETQ. This CDR3 is 14 amino acids long. Trimming cost V 0 bases and J 6 bases, with 12 bases left between them. The CDR3 DNA reads TGCGCCAGCAGCTTGGAGAGGGGGAGCCATGGCTACACCTTC. Its protein is CASSLERGSHGYTF. The complete variable domain, with remaining parts taken from reference TRBV5-1 and TRBJ1-2, reads KAGVTQTPRYLIKTRGQQVTLSCSPISGHRSVSWYQQTPGQGLQFLFEYFSETQRNKGNFPGRFSGRQFSNSRSEMNVSTLELGDSALYLCASSLERGSHGYTFGSGTRLTVV.

This clone was seen a handful of times. Other DNA sequences in this specimen translate into the identical CDR3. The chain employs TRBV19 and TRBJ2-7, with TRBD1 identical over 7 bases. With V trimmed by 4 bases and J by 0 bases, 0 bases remained unmatched. Germline V gene lookup returns CDR1 LNHDA and CDR2 SQIVND (reference sequence). This CDR3 is 13 amino acids long. The CDR3 DNA reads TGTGCCAGTAGTACAGGGGGCTCCTACGAGCAGTACTTC. Encoded protein: CASSTGGSYEQYF.

This clone appeared once. V is TRBV18 and J is TRBJ2-1; 8 positions agree with TRBD2. The CDR3 is made up of 16 amino acids. Trimming at V came to 0 bases and at J to 4 bases, leaving 5 bases not matched to a gene. The V gene's germline CDR1 is KGHSH and CDR2 LQKENI. The CDR3 reads CASSPPSGGRYNEQFF. The CDR3, as DNA: TGTGCCAGCTCACCACCCTCGGGAGGGCGATACAATGAGCAGTTCTTC.

This chain connects TRBV5-1 to TRBJ1-1; 7 bases map to TRBD1. CDR1 is SGHRS and CDR2 is YFSETQ in the germline V gene. Unmatched junction bases numbered 9, after V lost 4 bases and J lost 3 bases. This CDR3 contains 15 residues. CDR3 nucleotides: TGCGCCAGCAGCCCCCGACAGGGTGGGGACACTGAAGCTTTCTTT. Translating gives CASSPRQGGDTEAFF.

This clone has a single count. The chain employs TRBV5-1 and TRBJ1-1, with no clear D. The germline gives CDR1 SGHRS, CDR2 YFSETQ. The CDR3 has 14 amino acids. Trimming left V 0 bases short and J 4 bases short, with 10 bases between. The CDR3 bases are TGCGCCAGCAGCTTGGAGGGCAGGATCACTGAAGCTTTCTTT. It is translated as CASSLEGRITEAFF.

The rearrangement joins TRBV15 to TRBJ2-7; TRBD2 might be the D (5 bases). This CDR3 comprises 16 residues. Germline V CDR1 and CDR2: LNHNV, YYDKDF (reference sequence). Trimming cost V 1 base and J 0 bases, with 13 bases left between them. The CDR3 DNA sequence: TGTGCCACCAGCAGAGTAGCCTCGAGCGGCTCCTACGAGCAGTACTTC. Translation: CATSRVASSGSYEQYF.